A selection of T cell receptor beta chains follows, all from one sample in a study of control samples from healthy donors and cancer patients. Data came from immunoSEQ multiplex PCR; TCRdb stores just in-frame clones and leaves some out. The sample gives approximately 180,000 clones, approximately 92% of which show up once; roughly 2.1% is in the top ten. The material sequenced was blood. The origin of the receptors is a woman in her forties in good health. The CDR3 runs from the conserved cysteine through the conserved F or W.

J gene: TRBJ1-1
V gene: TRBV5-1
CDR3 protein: CASRWEEGTEAFF

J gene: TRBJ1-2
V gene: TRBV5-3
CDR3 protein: CARRWAGGNGYTF

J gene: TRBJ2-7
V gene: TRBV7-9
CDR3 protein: CASSLGQGGTNEQYF

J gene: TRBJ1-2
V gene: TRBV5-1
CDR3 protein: CASSPGTGAWGYTF

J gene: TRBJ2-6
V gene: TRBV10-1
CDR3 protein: CASSPGLAGGSTGANVLTF

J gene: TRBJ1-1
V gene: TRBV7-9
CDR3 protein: CASSLLGNTEAFF

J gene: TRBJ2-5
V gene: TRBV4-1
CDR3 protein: CASSQEEETQYF

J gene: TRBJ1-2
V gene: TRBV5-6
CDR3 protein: CASSLVGGQGYGYTF

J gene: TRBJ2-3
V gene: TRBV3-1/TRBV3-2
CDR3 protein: CASRPGRSTDTQYF

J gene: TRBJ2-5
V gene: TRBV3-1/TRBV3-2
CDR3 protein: CASSQRSPGAQYF

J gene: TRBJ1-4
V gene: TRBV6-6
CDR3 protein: CASSYPPSEKLFF

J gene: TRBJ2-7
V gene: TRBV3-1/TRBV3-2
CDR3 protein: CASSQQLLGSYEQYF

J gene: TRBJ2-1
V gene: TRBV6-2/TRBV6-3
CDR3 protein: CASSYSTGPLRGPYNEQFF

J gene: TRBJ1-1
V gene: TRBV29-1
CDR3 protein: CSVGGVANTEAFF

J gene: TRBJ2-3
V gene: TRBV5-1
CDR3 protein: CASSPLAGGPDTQYF

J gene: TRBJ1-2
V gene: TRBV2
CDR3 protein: CASSSGVRLHYGYTF

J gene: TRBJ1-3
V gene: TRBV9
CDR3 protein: CASSSGETGNTIYF

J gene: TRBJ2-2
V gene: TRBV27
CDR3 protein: CASSLPPGELFF

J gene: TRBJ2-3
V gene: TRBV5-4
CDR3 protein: CASSPVTSGGTDTQYF

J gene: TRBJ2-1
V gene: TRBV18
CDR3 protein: CASSPRDEYNEQFF

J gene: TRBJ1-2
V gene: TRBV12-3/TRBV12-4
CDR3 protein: CASSLRQGYGYTF

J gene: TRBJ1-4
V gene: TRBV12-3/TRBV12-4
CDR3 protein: CASSLGTVEKLFF

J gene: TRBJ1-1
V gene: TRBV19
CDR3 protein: CASSLAPGNTEAFF

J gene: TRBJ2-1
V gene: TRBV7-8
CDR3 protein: CASSSGGAWDEQFF

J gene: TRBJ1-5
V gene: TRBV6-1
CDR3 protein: CASSEEDPGGRQPQHF

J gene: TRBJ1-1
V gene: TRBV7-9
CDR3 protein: CASTRGDREATEAFF

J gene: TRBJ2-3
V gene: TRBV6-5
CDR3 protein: CASSPSGGTDTQYF

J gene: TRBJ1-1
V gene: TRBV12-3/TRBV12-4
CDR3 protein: CASTGSRDTEAFF

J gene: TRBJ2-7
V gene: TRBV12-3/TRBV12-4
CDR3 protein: CASSLKGVQYF

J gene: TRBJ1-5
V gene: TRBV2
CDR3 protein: CASSGARDSNQPQHF

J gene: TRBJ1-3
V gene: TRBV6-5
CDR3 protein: CASNAFSGNTIYF

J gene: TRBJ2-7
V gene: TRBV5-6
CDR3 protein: CASSLTGEQYF

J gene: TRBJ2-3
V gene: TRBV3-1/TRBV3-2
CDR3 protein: CASSQVGRSSTDTQYF

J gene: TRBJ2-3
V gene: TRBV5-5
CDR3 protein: CASSFSGGGTDTQYF

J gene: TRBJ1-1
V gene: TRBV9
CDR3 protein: CASSRGDTEAFF

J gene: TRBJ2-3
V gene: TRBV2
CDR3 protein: CASSEPGRDTQYF

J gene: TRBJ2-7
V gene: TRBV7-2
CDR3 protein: CASSSTMTRALNEQYF

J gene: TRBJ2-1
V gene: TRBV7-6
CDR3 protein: CASSSGGGSYNEQFF

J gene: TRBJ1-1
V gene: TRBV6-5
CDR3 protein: CASSYSIGSSAFF